This T cell receptor beta chain was recovered during a study of neurological immune-mediated disorders. General study points: The study found no CDR3 amino acid sequences shared by expanded clones across subjects, suggesting private repertoires in all groups.

TCRdb independently ran MiXCR on the 5' RACE reads; one entry per CDR3 protein. The sample carries approximately 65,000 distinct CDR3 sequences, roughly 3.7% recorded once. V was pared by 0 bases and J by 1 base, with 16 bases between. This CDR3 spans 19 amino acids. Germline-derived CDR1 and CDR2 are MGHRA and YSYEKL. This clonotype came up many times. The antigen is unknown. The chain carries TRBV4-1 and TRBJ2-6; D is perhaps TRBD1 or TRBD2 (5 bases each). This TCR came from a man aged 45-65 years with multiple sclerosis. The sample taken for sequencing was PBMCs. CDR3 in amino acids: CASSQEWSGTFSGANVLTF. The CDR3 DNA is TGCGCCAGCAGCCAAGAATGGTCCGGGACGTTTTCTGGGGCCAACGTCCTGACTTTC.